A selection of T cell receptor beta chains follows, all from one sample in a study of blood T cells in healthy people across ages. From the 5' RACE reads, TCRdb called clonotypes with MiXCR, one entry per CDR3 protein. The sample yields some 800,000 distinct CDR3 sequences, 25% seen once. Another study also made use of these data, one on T cells of mothers and their children.

The specimen sequenced was blood. Receptor source: a boy under 18 in good health. Both conserved end residues are part of each CDR3. The D gene is left open where the match is weak. Size is stated for part of the rows, as once, few or many counts, or as a class when the clone is expanded.

D gene	clone size	J gene	V gene	CDR3 protein	CDR3 DNA
.	.	TRBJ2-5	TRBV6-2/TRBV6-3	CASETGLQETQYF	TGTGCCAGCGAGACAGGACTCCAAGAGACCCAGTACTTC
TRBD1	.	TRBJ1-2	TRBV6-5	CASRPTGRRGYTF	TGTGCCAGCAGACCGACAGGGAGGAGAGGCTACACCTTC
TRBD1	.	TRBJ2-7	TRBV2	CASSENRGTYEQYF	TGTGCCAGCAGTGAAAACAGGGGGACCTACGAGCAGTACTTC
.	.	TRBJ2-7	TRBV28	CASSFIRGDGSYEQYF	TGTGCCAGCAGTTTTATTAGGGGGGACGGCTCCTACGAGCAGTACTTC
TRBD1	.	TRBJ2-7	TRBV5-6	CASSEQTGSGSYEQYF	TGTGCCAGCAGCGAGCAGACAGGGTCAGGCTCCTACGAGCAGTACTTC
TRBD1	few	TRBJ1-1	TRBV28	CASSFFRDRVGEAFF	TGTGCCAGCAGTTTCTTCCGGGACAGGGTCGGTGAAGCTTTCTTT
TRBD2	.	TRBJ2-2	TRBV6-7	CASSYSFFWREAGELFF	TGTGCCAGCAGTTACTCGTTTTTCTGGCGGGAGGCCGGGGAGCTGTTTTTT
TRBD1	.	TRBJ2-7	TRBV6-2/TRBV6-3	CASSKQGLPYEQYF	TGTGCCAGCAGCAAACAGGGGCTGCCGTACGAGCAGTACTTC
TRBD1	.	TRBJ2-5	TRBV28	CASSLPMGRGLLETQYF	TGTGCCAGCAGTTTACCGATGGGCAGGGGGCTTCTGGAGACCCAGTACTTC
TRBD1	.	TRBJ2-3	TRBV20-1	CSARDGQGVTDTQYF	TGCAGTGCTAGAGATGGACAGGGCGTTACAGATACGCAGTATTTT
.	many	TRBJ2-7	TRBV29-1	CSVGGSYEQYF	TGCAGCGTGGGGGGCTCCTACGAGCAGTACTTC